What follows are 19 T cell receptor beta chains derived from one specimen sequenced in a study of beta chain features in type 1 diabetes. Study-level results: Type 1 diabetes patients had moderately but significantly shorter TCRB CDR3s in all four CD4+ subsets.

No antigens are known for them. Sequenced material consisted of expressed TCRB transcripts (all of the isolated RNA was reverse transcribed). Profiled with immunoSEQ multiplex PCR; TCRdb holds only in-frame clones, not every one. The table records a few hundred thousand clones, about 10% of them present only once. Sequencing was carried out using central memory CD4+ T cells from blood. All receptors come from a man aged 25-40 years with type 1 diabetes.

In this sample, this clone turned up a few times. The V gene is TRBV7-8, the J gene TRBJ1-2; no clear D. CDR3 length: 12 amino acids. Trimming shortened V by 5 bases and J by 4 bases, and 8 bases separated the two germline ends. In germline, CDR1 is SGHVS, CDR2 FQNEAQ. As DNA, the CDR3 is TGTGCCAGCAGCCCGGGTCCCTATGGCTACACCTTC. It translates to CASSPGPYGYTF.

This clone occurred many times. The same CDR3 arises from other DNA sequences in this sample as well. V gene TRBV4-3 combines with J gene TRBJ2-1; 7 bases match TRBD2. Germline CDR1 and CDR2: LGHNA and YSLEER. Losses at the gene ends were 2 bases for V and 3 bases for J; bases not matched to a gene: 4. The CDR3 is made up of 15 amino acids. The CDR3 reads CASSQPSGGYNEQFF. CDR3 sequence (DNA): TGCGCCAGCAGCCAACCTAGCGGTGGCTACAATGAGCAGTTCTTC.

The chain combines TRBV28 with TRBJ1-1, with 9 positions matching TRBD1. Trimming removed 4 bases from V and 4 bases from J; junction bases left unmatched: 4. The germline CDR1 and CDR2 sequences are MDHEN and SYDVKM. The CDR3 is made up of 14 amino acids. DNA of the CDR3: TGTGCCAGCAGTTCTGGGACAGGGACCACTGAAGCTTTCTTT. Its translation is CASSSGTGTTEAFF. Combining the CDR3 with reference TRBV28 and TRBJ1-1 gives the whole variable domain DVKVTQSSRYLVKRTGEKVFLECVQDMDHENMFWYRQDPGLGLRLIYFSYDVKMKEKGDIPEGYSVSREKKERFSLILESASTNQTSMYLCASSSGTGTTEAFFGQGTRLTVV.

The chain couples TRBV25-1 to TRBJ2-6; 10 bases align to TRBD1. Germline V gene lookup returns CDR1 MGHDK and CDR2 SYGVNS. There are 18 residues in the CDR3. With V trimmed by 5 bases and J by 2 bases, 9 bases remained unmatched. The CDR3, as DNA: TGTGCCAGCAGTCCACAGACAGGGGGCTCCGCTGGGGCCAACGTCCTGACTTTC. Its translation: CASSPQTGGSAGANVLTF.

This clone has ten or more counts. This rearrangement joins TRBV5-4 to TRBJ1-1; 7 bases agree with TRBD1. With 2 bases clipped from V and 11 bases from J, the junction kept 6 bases outside the gene matches. CDR1 is SGHNT, CDR2 YYREEE, per germline (reference sequence). The CDR3 length is 12 residues. The CDR3 loop is CASSLEGAGAFF. The DNA for the CDR3 is TGTGCCAGCAGCTTAGAGGGGGCCGGGGCTTTCTTT.

Many counts were recorded for this clone. V usage is TRBV7-2 and J usage is TRBJ2-4; tentative D call: TRBD1 (6 bases). The CDR3 loop spans 14 amino acids. The germline V and J ends were trimmed by 4 bases and 3 bases, with 10 bases remaining between them. Looked up from germline, CDR1 is SGHTA and CDR2 is FQGNSA. The CDR3 spells CASSSGQIKNIQYF. The CDR3 coding sequence is TGTGCCAGCAGCTCAGGACAGATCAAAAACATTCAGTACTTC.

The chain joins TRBV6-1 to TRBJ2-1; possible D gene TRBD2, 6 bases. The V and J ends lost 6 bases and 6 bases respectively, with 15 bases between them. The CDR3 is made up of 14 amino acids. Germline CDR1 reads MNHNS; CDR2 reads SASEGT. The CDR3 loop reads CASRIGLGGNEQFF. The CDR3, as DNA: TGTGCCAGCAGAATCGGGTTGGGGGGCAATGAGCAGTTCTTC.

This clone was observed a few times. The CDR3: CASSAGLHYNEQFF. DNA for the CDR3: TGTGCCAGCAGTGCGGGACTTCACTACAATGAGCAGTTCTTC. The rearrangement uses TRBV27 and TRBJ2-1; D might be TRBD2 (6 bases). CDR1 is MNHEY, CDR2 SMNVEV, per germline (reference sequence). Deletions cut 5 bases from V and 3 bases from J, with 11 bases between. CDR3 size: 14 residues.

The V call is TRBV9, the J call TRBJ2-7; 9 bases match TRBD1. This CDR3 has 15 amino acids. The V segment lost 3 bases and the J segment 3 bases; nucleotides outside the gene matches: 7. Germline V gene lookup returns CDR1 SGDLS and CDR2 YYNGEE. DNA for the CDR3: TGTGCCAGCAGCGATCCCGGGACAGGGAACTACGAGCAGTACTTC. Translated: CASSDPGTGNYEQYF.

This clone was observed a few times. J is TRBJ2-6 and V is TRBV6-6; D unresolved. CDR1 MNHNY and CDR2 SVGAGI come from the germline V gene (reference sequence). The CDR3 loop spans 15 amino acids. Trimming removed 5 bases at V and 0 bases at J, with 8 bases between. DNA of the CDR3: TGTGCCAGCAGTCCCCGGGCCTCTGGGGCCAACGTCCTGACTTTC. Translated, it gives CASSPRASGANVLTF.

This clone has ten or more counts. The genes are TRBV5-1 and TRBJ2-1; tentatively, D is TRBD1 (6 bases). Trimming stripped 4 bases from V and 3 bases from J, with 20 bases between. The CDR3 totals 17 residues. From germline, CDR1 is SGHRS and CDR2 YFSETQ. CDR3 amino acids: CASSHEPTGTGYNEQFF. In DNA, the CDR3 is TGCGCCAGCAGCCATGAACCGACAGGCACGGGCTACAATGAGCAGTTCTTC.

The V and J genes are TRBV10-1 and TRBJ2-3, with 9 bases aligning to TRBD1. Germline CDR1 and CDR2: WNHNN and SYGVQD (reference sequence). The CDR3 runs to 16 residues. The ends lost 4 bases at V and 4 bases at J; junction bases unmatched: 9. The CDR3 bases are TGCGCCAGCAGTGGAAGGGACAGGGAGGTGGCAGATACGCAGTATTTT. Translation: CASSGRDREVADTQYF.

Many counts were recorded for this clone. The chain links TRBV4-1 to TRBJ2-7; 7 bases align to TRBD1. V lost 4 bases, J lost 4 bases, and 7 bases stayed unmatched. The germline V gene encodes CDR1 MGHRA and CDR2 YSYEKL. This CDR3 has 14 residues. The chain's CDR3 is CASSRSGQLYEQYF. As DNA, the CDR3 is TGCGCCAGCAGCCGATCGGGACAGCTATACGAGCAGTACTTC.

The rearrangement uses TRBV4-1 and TRBJ2-6; D is possibly TRBD1 (6 bases). This CDR3 contains 16 residues. The V and J ends lost 6 bases and 1 base respectively, with 13 bases between them. CDR1 MGHRA and CDR2 YSYEKL come from the germline V gene. Here the CDR3 DNA reads TGCGCCAGCAGTTCAGTCCAGGGGTCTGGGGCCAACGTCCTGACTTTC. As protein: CASSSVQGSGANVLTF.

Many counts were recorded for this clone. The chain carries TRBV5-4 and TRBJ1-2; TRBD1 agrees at 7 bases. The germline V gene encodes CDR1 SGHNT and CDR2 YYREEE (reference sequence). This CDR3 is built from 15 residues. With V trimmed by 4 bases and J by 3 bases, 9 bases remained unmatched. Written as DNA, the CDR3 is TGTGCCAGCAGCCTTCCGGGACAGAATTACTATGGCTACACCTTC. Residues: CASSLPGQNYYGYTF.

The rearrangement links TRBV27 to TRBJ1-4; D gene uncertain. With 2 bases removed from V and 0 bases from J, the gap between germline ends came to 7 bases. This CDR3 spans 15 amino acids. Germline V CDR1 and CDR2: MNHEY, SMNVEV (reference sequence). DNA of the CDR3: TGTGCCAGCAGTTTAGGGATTGCAACTAATGAAAAACTGTTTTTT. It encodes CASSLGIATNEKLFF.

This clone was observed a handful of times. The gene calls are TRBV6-1 and TRBJ2-7, with 7 bases fitting TRBD1. J gave up 3 bases and V 5 bases, and 4 bases lay outside the gene matches. Germline V gene sequence: CDR1 MNHNS, CDR2 SASEGT. The CDR3 loop spans 13 amino acids. CDR3 loop: CASSLTGNYEQYF. The CDR3 DNA is TGTGCCAGCAGTCTGACAGGGAACTACGAGCAGTACTTC.

This clone turned up a few times. The V gene is TRBV5-4, the J gene TRBJ2-5, with D perhaps matching TRBD1 (6 bases). CDR3 length: 13 amino acids. The germline gives CDR1 SGHNT, CDR2 YYREEE (reference sequence). The V end lost 5 bases, the J end lost 1 base, and 9 bases lay between the germline ends. The CDR3 reads CASRIQGQETQYF. The DNA of the CDR3 is TGTGCCAGCAGGATACAGGGCCAAGAGACCCAGTACTTC.

Many counts were recorded for this clone. Other DNA variants within this sample encode the same CDR3. The gene calls are TRBV20-1 and TRBJ1-4, with D uncertain. V was trimmed by 0 bases and J by 8 bases, leaving 4 bases between them. The CDR3 spans 11 residues. Germline CDR1 DFQATT, CDR2 SNEGSKA (reference sequence). DNA for the CDR3: TGCAGTGCTAGAGATCGGGAAAAACTGTTTTTT. This encodes CSARDREKLFF.